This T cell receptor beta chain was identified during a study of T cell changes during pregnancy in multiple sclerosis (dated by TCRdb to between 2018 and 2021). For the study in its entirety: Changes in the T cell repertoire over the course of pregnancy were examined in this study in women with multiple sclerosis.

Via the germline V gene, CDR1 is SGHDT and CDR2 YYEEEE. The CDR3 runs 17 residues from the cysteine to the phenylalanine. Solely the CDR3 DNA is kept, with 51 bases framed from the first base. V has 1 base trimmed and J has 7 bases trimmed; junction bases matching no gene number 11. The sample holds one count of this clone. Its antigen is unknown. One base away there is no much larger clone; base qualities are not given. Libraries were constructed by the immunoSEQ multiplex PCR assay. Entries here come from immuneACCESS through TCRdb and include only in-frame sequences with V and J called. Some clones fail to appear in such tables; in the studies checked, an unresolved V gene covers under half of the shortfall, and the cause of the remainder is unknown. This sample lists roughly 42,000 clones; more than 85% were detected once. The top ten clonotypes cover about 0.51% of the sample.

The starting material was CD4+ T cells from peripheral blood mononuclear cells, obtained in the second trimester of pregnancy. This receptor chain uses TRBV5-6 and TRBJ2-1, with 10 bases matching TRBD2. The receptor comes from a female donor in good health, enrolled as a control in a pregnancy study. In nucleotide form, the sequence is TGTGCCAGCAGCTTGCCCGGTAGCGGGAGGCATAGGAATGAGCAGTTCTTC. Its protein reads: CASSLPGSGRHRNEQFF.